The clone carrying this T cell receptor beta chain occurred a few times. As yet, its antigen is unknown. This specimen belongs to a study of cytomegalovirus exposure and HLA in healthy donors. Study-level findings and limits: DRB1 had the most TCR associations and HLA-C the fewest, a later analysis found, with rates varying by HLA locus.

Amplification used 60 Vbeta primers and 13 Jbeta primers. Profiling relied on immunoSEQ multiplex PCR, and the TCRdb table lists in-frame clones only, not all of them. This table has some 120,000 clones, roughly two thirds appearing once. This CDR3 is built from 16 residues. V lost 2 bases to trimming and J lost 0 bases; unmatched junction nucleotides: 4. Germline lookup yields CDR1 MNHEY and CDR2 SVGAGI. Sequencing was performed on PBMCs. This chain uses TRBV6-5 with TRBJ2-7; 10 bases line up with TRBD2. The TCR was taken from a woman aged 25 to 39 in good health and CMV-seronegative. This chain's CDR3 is CASSYSGLAASYEQYF. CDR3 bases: TGTGCCAGCAGTTACAGCGGACTAGCGGCCTCCTACGAGCAGTACTTC.